The rows below give T cell receptor beta chains drawn from one sample of a study of blood T cell repertoires in COVID-19. This table comes from immunoSEQ multiplex PCR, and its TCRdb copy is limited to in-frame clones, with some not included. The sample carries about 150,000 clones, around four fifths recorded once. The specimen sequenced was peripheral blood. The receptors shown here come from a woman older than 75 with acute or convalescent COVID-19. CDR3s include the opening cysteine and the closing phenylalanine or tryptophan. The order of the fields is J gene, clone size, V gene, CDR3 protein. Clone size is given for some rows only: seen once, a few or many times, or a class if the clone is expanded.

J gene: TRBJ2-1; clone size: -; V gene: TRBV2; CDR3 protein: CASSQGVGNEQFF
J gene: TRBJ1-1; clone size: -; V gene: TRBV3-1/TRBV3-2; CDR3 protein: CASSLRETNTEAFF
J gene: TRBJ1-1; clone size: -; V gene: TRBV6-5; CDR3 protein: CASTNGGRWTEAFF
J gene: TRBJ1-2; clone size: once; V gene: TRBV7-9; CDR3 protein: CASSPRGQTYGYTF
J gene: TRBJ1-1; clone size: -; V gene: TRBV5-1; CDR3 protein: CASSLYAENTEAFF
J gene: TRBJ2-5; clone size: few; V gene: TRBV7-6; CDR3 protein: CASADGMQETQYF
J gene: TRBJ2-1; clone size: -; V gene: TRBV7-2; CDR3 protein: CASSFSQGPYNEQFF
J gene: TRBJ2-3; clone size: -; V gene: TRBV30; CDR3 protein: CAWSHGLAFTDTQYF
J gene: TRBJ2-5; clone size: -; V gene: TRBV5-1; CDR3 protein: CASSADGLAGGLQETQYF
J gene: TRBJ2-7; clone size: -; V gene: TRBV5-1; CDR3 protein: CASSLAWAQNSYEQYF
J gene: TRBJ1-1; clone size: -; V gene: TRBV28; CDR3 protein: CASSLQSVNTEAFF
J gene: TRBJ2-5; clone size: -; V gene: TRBV20-1; CDR3 protein: CSASGAGQETQYF
J gene: TRBJ2-3; clone size: -; V gene: TRBV27; CDR3 protein: CASSLSLLVPSSGGTDTQYF
J gene: TRBJ2-7; clone size: -; V gene: TRBV19; CDR3 protein: CASSPSMGGAYEQYF
J gene: TRBJ1-1; clone size: once; V gene: TRBV19; CDR3 protein: CASSMEKNTEAFF
J gene: TRBJ2-1; clone size: -; V gene: TRBV9; CDR3 protein: CASSISSGTRSYNEQFF
J gene: TRBJ2-3; clone size: -; V gene: TRBV19; CDR3 protein: CASSRPSSGRSDTQYF
J gene: TRBJ2-1; clone size: -; V gene: TRBV5-1; CDR3 protein: CASSLAGGPGDEQFF
J gene: TRBJ1-2; clone size: -; V gene: TRBV19; CDR3 protein: CASSIQRNYGYTF
J gene: TRBJ1-6; clone size: -; V gene: TRBV4-3; CDR3 protein: CASSQSIPIDRARSPLHF
J gene: TRBJ1-2; clone size: few; V gene: TRBV6-5; CDR3 protein: CASSRGTPDWGYTF
J gene: TRBJ1-6; clone size: few; V gene: TRBV18; CDR3 protein: CASSQTGDNSPLHF
J gene: TRBJ1-4; clone size: -; V gene: TRBV18; CDR3 protein: CASSPLGGSTNEKLFF
J gene: TRBJ1-1; clone size: few; V gene: TRBV5-1; CDR3 protein: CASSTRQGRNTEAFF
J gene: TRBJ1-5; clone size: -; V gene: TRBV2; CDR3 protein: CASSLQGRGNQPQHF
J gene: TRBJ2-7; clone size: -; V gene: TRBV6-6; CDR3 protein: CASSLLGQGRSSSYEQYF
J gene: TRBJ2-5; clone size: -; V gene: TRBV5-1; CDR3 protein: CASSLLGGRGQETQYF
J gene: TRBJ1-5; clone size: -; V gene: TRBV27; CDR3 protein: CASSPQGAKQPQHF
J gene: TRBJ2-3; clone size: -; V gene: TRBV3-1/TRBV3-2; CDR3 protein: CASSHSFGTDTQYF
J gene: TRBJ1-6; clone size: -; V gene: TRBV5-1; CDR3 protein: CASSLTDKDNSPLHF
J gene: TRBJ1-6; clone size: -; V gene: TRBV11-2; CDR3 protein: CASSLAQPYNSPLHF
J gene: TRBJ1-5; clone size: -; V gene: TRBV27; CDR3 protein: CASRRQGGGNQPQHF
J gene: TRBJ1-1; clone size: -; V gene: TRBV3-1/TRBV3-2; CDR3 protein: CASTRGKNTEAFF
J gene: TRBJ2-3; clone size: -; V gene: TRBV7-9; CDR3 protein: CASVRDRVTDTQYF
J gene: TRBJ1-2; clone size: -; V gene: TRBV6-5; CDR3 protein: CASSYPGQGARGYTF
J gene: TRBJ1-2; clone size: -; V gene: TRBV25-1; CDR3 protein: CASSGVGKDNNYGYTF
J gene: TRBJ2-1; clone size: -; V gene: TRBV6-2/TRBV6-3; CDR3 protein: CASSYRTSGEQFF
J gene: TRBJ2-7; clone size: -; V gene: TRBV5-1; CDR3 protein: CASSLTGDESEQYF
J gene: TRBJ2-1; clone size: -; V gene: TRBV5-6; CDR3 protein: CASSLTSGGYNEQFF
J gene: TRBJ1-1; clone size: few; V gene: TRBV3-1/TRBV3-2; CDR3 protein: CASSQGVLRGSEAFF
J gene: TRBJ1-4; clone size: -; V gene: TRBV27; CDR3 protein: CASRPTGAARKLFF